This T cell receptor (beta chain) was observed in a study of breast tumors, draining lymph nodes, adjacent tissues. Study-level results: Compared with lymph nodes, tumors were less diverse; compared with nontumor tissue, more. Tumor and nontumor repertoires were significantly more similar in luminal-like than in basal-like breast cancer. Findings are consistent with lymph node origin and intratumoral expansion of most tumor T cells.

Breast cancer patients provided tissue from their axillary draining lymph nodes. V gave up 12 bases and J gave up 5 bases, with 13 bases separating them. The CDR3 runs 12 residues. The germline V gene encodes CDR1 KGHDR and CDR2 SFDVKD. Remarks on this clonotype: The antigen is unknown. A much larger clone sits a single nucleotide away, making a read error possible.

From the multiplex PCR reads, TCRdb called clonotypes with MiXCR, one entry per CDR3 protein. The sample includes 150,000 to 200,000 distinct CDR3 sequences, approximately 30% seen only once; the top ten take 3% to 4.5%. This TCR derives from a female donor with breast cancer. Some clones in this sample may be carry-over from other donors' samples. The sequencing input was axillary lymph node tissue. The chain recombines TRBV24-1 with TRBJ2-1, with a possible D match to TRBD1 (6 bases). In DNA form, the CDR3 reads TGTGCCTCCAAAACAGGGAACAATGAGCAGTTCTTC. The encoded protein is CASKTGNNEQFF.